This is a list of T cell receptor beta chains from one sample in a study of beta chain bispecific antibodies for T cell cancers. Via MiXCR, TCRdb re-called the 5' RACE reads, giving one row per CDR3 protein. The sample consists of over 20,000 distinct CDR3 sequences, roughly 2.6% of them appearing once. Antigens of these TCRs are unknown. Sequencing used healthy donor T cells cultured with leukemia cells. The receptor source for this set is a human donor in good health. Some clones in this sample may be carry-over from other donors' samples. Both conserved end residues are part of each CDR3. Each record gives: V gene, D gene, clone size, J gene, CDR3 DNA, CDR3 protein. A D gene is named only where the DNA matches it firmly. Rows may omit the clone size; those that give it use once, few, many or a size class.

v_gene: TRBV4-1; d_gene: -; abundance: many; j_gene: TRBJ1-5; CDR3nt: TGCGCCAGCAGCGAGCTGTTTCTCTGGGTTTATAGCAATCAGCCCCAGCATTTT; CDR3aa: CASSELFLWVYSNQPQHF
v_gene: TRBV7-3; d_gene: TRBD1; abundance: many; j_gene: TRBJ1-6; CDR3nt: TGTGCCAGCAGCTTAGACAGGGATGGTTCACCCCTCCACTTT; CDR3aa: CASSLDRDGSPLHF
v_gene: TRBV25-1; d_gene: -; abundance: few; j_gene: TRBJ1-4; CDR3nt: TGTGCCAGCAGTGAGCTTTCTACGGCCGAAAAACTGTTTTTT; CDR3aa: CASSELSTAEKLFF
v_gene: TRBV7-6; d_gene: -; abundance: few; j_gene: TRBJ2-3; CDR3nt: TGTGCCAGCAGCCCCTGGGACGGAGCGGTGGTCACAGATACGCAGTATTTT; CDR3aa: CASSPWDGAVVTDTQYF
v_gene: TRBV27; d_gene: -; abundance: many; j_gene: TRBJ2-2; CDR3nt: TGTGCCAGCAGAGAACAGGGATTATTCGGGGAGCTGTTTTTT; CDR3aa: CASREQGLFGELFF
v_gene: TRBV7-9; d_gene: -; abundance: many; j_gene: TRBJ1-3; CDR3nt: TGTGCCAGCAGCCCCGAGGGGGACTCTGGAAACACCATATATTTT; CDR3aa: CASSPEGDSGNTIYF
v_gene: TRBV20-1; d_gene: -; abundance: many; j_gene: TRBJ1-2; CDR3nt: TGCAGTGCCCCCCCCCGGACTTCTTCTGGTGGCTACACCTTC; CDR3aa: CSAPPRTSSGGYTF
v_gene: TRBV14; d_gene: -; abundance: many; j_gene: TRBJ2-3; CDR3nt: TGTGCCAGCAGCCAAGAACGGGAACAGGGTTTAACAGATACGCAGTATTTT; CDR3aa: CASSQEREQGLTDTQYF
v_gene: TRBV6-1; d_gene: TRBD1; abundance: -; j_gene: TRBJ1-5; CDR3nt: TGTGCCAGCAGTGAAGCCGGGACAGGGCATCAGCCCCAGCATTTT; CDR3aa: CASSEAGTGHQPQHF
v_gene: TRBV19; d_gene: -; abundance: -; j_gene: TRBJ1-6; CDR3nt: TGTGCCAGTAGTATGACGAGCTCCTATAATTCACCCCTCCACTTT; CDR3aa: CASSMTSSYNSPLHF
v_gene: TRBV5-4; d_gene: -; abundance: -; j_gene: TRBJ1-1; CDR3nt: TGTGCCAGCAGCTCAAACATGAACACTGAAGCTTTCTTT; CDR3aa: CASSSNMNTEAFF
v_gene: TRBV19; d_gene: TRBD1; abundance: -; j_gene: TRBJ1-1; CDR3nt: TGTGCCAGTAGCTTCTCCGGGACAGGGGCGAACACTGAAGCTTTCTTT; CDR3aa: CASSFSGTGANTEAFF
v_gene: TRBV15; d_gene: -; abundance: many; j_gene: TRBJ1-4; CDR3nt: TGTGCCACCAGCAGCGAGGACAGAAATGAAAAACTGTTTTTT; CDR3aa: CATSSEDRNEKLFF
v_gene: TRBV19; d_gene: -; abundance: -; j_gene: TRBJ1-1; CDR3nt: TGTGCCAGTAGTATCCGTTCTTTTGGAGAGGAAACGACTGAAGCTTTCTTT; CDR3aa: CASSIRSFGEETTEAFF
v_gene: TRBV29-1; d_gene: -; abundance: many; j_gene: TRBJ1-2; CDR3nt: TGCAGCGTTGAAGGCACCCACCAGGAGGTCGGCTATGGCTACACCTTC; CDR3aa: CSVEGTHQEVGYGYTF
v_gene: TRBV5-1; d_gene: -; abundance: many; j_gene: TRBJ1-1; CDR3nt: TGCGCCAGCAGCTTGGACAATATGGCCTCCTTCACTGAAGCTTTCTTT; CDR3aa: CASSLDNMASFTEAFF
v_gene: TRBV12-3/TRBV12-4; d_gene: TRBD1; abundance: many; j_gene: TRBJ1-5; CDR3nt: TGTGCCAGCAGCCCGGGACAGATCCTCAATCAGCCCCAGCATTTT; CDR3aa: CASSPGQILNQPQHF
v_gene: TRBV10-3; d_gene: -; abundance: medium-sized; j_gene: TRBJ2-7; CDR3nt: TGTGCCATCAGTGAGCCCGACGTAACCACCGAGCAGTACTTC; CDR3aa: CAISEPDVTTEQYF
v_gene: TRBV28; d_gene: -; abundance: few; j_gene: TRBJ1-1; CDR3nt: TGTGCCAGCAGTTTTGGGGGGGGGGGGAACACTGAAGCTTTCTTT; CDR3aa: CASSFGGGGNTEAFF
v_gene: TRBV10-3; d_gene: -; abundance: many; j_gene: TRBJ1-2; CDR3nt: TGTGCCATCACTGACAGCGGCTATGGCTACACCTTC; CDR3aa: CAITDSGYGYTF
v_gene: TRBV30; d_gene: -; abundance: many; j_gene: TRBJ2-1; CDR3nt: TGTGCCCGGAAAACGGGACTGACGGGCAATGAGCAGTTCTTC; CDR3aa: CARKTGLTGNEQFF
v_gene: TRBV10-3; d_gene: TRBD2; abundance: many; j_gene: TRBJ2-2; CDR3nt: TGTGCCATCAGTGAGGGCCCGGGACTAGCGGGGGGATCGAACACCGGGGAGCTGTTTTTT; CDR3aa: CAISEGPGLAGGSNTGELFF
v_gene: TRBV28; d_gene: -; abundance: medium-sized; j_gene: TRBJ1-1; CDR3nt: TGTGCCAGCAGTTTCGGGTTCTTACCTAACACTGAAGCTTTCTTT; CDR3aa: CASSFGFLPNTEAFF
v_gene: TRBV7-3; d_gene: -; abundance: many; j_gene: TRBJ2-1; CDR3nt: TGTGCCAGCAGCTTATCCAACTCCAATGAGCAGTTCTTC; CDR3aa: CASSLSNSNEQFF
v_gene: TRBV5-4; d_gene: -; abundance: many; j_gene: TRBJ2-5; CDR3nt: TGTGTTTATACGGGGGCACAAGAGACCCAGTACTTC; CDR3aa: CVYTGAQETQYF
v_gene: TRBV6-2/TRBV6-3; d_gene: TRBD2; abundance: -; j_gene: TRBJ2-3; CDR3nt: TGTGCCAGCAGCAGTAGCGGGGGGGCCACCCCGGGTGTTTTTAGCACAGATACGCAGTATTTT; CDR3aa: CASSSSGGATPGVFSTDTQYF
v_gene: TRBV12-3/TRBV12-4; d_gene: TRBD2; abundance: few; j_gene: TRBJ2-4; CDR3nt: TGTGCCAGCAGTTTAGGGACTAGCGGGGGGTGGGTCAAAAACATTCAGTACTTC; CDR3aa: CASSLGTSGGWVKNIQYF
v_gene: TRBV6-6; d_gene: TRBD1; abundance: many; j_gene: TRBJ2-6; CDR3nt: TGTGCCAGCGCTCAGACCGGGACAGGGGAAATTCATCTGCTCTCTGGGGCCAACGTCCTGACTTTC; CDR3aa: CASAQTGTGEIHLLSGANVLTF
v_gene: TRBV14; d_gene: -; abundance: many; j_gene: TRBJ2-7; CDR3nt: TGTGCCAGCAGCCTAAGACAGAATCCCTACGAGCAGTACTTC; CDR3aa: CASSLRQNPYEQYF
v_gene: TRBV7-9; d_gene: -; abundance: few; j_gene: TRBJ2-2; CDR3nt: TGTGCCAGCAGCTCCACCTCCTCGGGCCCCGGGGAGCTGTTTTTT; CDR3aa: CASSSTSSGPGELFF
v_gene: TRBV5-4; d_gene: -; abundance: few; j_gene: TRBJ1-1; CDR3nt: TGTGCCAGCAGCTTGTGGGGATATGAAGCTTTCTTT; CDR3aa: CASSLWGYEAFF
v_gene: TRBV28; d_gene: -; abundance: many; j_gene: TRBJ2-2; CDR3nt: TGTGCCAGCAGTTTAGGGTACAGGGACACCGGGGAGCTGTTTTTT; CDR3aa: CASSLGYRDTGELFF
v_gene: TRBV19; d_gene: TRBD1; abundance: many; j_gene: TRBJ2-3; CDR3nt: TGTGCCAGTAGTATAGTAGGACAGGGGGCTGAAGATACGCAGTATTTT; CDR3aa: CASSIVGQGAEDTQYF
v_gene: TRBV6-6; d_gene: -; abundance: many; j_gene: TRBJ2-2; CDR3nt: TGTGCCAGCAGTTATTCCGTGGTAAACACCGGGGAGCTGTTTTTT; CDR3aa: CASSYSVVNTGELFF
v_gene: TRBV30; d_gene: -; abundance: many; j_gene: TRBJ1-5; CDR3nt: TGTGCCTGGAAGGGGAACGATCAGCCCCAGCATTTT; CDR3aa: CAWKGNDQPQHF
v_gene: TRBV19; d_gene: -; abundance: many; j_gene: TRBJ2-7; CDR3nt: TGTGCCAGTACCCCGGGCCCAGCGGGTGAGCAGTACTTC; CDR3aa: CASTPGPAGEQYF
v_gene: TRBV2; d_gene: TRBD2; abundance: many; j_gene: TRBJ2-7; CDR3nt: TGTGCCTGCGGGGGGCAGGGACCTTCTCTAGCGTTCGAGCAGTACTTC; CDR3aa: CACGGQGPSLAFEQYF
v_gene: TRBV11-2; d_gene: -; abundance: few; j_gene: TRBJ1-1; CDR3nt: TGTGCCAGCAGCTTTCGTATAGTCAACACTGAAGCTTTCTTT; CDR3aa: CASSFRIVNTEAFF
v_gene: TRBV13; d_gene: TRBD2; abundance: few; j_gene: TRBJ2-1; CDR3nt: TGTGCCACTAAGGGGCTAGCGGGCTCCAATGAGCAGTTCTTC; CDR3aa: CATKGLAGSNEQFF
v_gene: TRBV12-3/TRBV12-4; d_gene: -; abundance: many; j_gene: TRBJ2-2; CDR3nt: TGTGCCAGCAGTTCCTGGGACAAGGACACCGGGGAGCTGTTTTTT; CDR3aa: CASSSWDKDTGELFF
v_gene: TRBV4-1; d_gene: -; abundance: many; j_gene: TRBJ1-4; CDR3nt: TGCGCCAGCAGCCTAAACGAAGACCCAGGGTGGGCTAATGAAAAACTGTTTTTT; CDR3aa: CASSLNEDPGWANEKLFF
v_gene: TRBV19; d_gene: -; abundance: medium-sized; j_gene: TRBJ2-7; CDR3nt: TGTGCCAGTAGTGTACTCGGGGACGACTACGAGCAGTACTTC; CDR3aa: CASSVLGDDYEQYF
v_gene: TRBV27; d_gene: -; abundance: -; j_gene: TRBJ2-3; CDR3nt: TGTGCCAGCAGTTCTCCCGGTGGGTGGGCAAGCACAGATACGCAGTATTTT; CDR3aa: CASSSPGGWASTDTQYF